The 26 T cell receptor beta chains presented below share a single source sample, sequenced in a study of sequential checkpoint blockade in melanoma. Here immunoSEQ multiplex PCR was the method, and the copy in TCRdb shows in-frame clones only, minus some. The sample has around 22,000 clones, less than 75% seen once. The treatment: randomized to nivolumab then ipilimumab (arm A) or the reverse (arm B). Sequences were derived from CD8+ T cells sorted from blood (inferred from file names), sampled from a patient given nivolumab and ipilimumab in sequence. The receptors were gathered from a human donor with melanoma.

For the CDR3, the DNA is TGCGCCAGCAGCTTCACAGGGGGCGAATCCGAGCAGTACGTC. As protein: CASSFTGGESEQYV. The chain employs TRBV5-1 and TRBJ2-7; 9 nucleotides align to TRBD1. Germline CDR1 and CDR2: SGHRS and YFSETQ. The CDR3 length is 14 residues. V shed 2 bases and J 6 bases; nucleotides not matched to a gene: 6.

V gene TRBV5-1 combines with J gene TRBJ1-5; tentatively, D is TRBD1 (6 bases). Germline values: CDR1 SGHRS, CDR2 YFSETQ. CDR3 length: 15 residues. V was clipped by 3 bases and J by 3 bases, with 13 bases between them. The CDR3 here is CASSWLDSTNQPQHF. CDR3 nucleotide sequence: TGCGCCAGCAGCTGGCTGGACAGCACCAATCAGCCCCAGCATTTT.

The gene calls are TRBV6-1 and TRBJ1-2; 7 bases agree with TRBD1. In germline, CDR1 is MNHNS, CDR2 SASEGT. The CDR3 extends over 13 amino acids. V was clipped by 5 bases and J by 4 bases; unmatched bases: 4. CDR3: CASSSTGAYGYTF. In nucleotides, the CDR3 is TGTGCCAGCAGTTCAACAGGGGCCTATGGCTACACCTTC.

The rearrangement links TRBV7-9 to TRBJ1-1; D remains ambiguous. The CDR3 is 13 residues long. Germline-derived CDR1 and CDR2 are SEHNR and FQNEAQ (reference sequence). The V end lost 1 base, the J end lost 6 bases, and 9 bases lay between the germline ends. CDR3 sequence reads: CASSLVSDSEAFF. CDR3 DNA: TGTGCCAGCAGCTTAGTGTCAGATTCTGAAGCTTTCTTT. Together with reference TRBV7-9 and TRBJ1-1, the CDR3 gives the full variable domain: DTGVSQNPRHKITKRGQNVTFRCDPISEHNRLYWYRQTLGQGPEFLTYFQNEAQLEKSRLLSDRFSAERPKGSFSTLEIQRTEQGDSAMYLCASSLVSDSEAFFGQGTRLTVV.

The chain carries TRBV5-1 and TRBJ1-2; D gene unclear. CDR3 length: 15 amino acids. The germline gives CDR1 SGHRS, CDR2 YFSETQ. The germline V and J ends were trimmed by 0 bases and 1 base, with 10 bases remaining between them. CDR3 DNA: TGCGCCAGCAGCTTGGCCCTGGGCAGTAACTATGGCTACACCTTC. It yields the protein CASSLALGSNYGYTF.

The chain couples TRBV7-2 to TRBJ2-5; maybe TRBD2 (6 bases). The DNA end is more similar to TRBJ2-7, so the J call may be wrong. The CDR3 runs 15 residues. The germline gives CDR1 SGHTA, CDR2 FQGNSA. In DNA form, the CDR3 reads TGTGCCAGCAGCTTAAGTCCTAGCGACTCCTACGAGCAGTACTTC. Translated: CASSLSPSDSYEQYF.

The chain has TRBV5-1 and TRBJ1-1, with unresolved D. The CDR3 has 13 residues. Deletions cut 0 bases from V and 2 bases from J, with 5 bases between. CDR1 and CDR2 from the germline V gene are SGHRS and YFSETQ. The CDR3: CASSLDSNTEAFF. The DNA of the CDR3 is TGCGCCAGCAGCTTGGACAGTAACACTGAAGCTTTCTTT.

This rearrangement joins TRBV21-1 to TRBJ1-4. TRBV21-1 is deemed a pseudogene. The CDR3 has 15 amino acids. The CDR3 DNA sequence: TGTGCCAGCACTTACATCGGGGGAACTAATGAAAAACTGTTTTTT. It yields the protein CASTYIGGTNEKLFF.

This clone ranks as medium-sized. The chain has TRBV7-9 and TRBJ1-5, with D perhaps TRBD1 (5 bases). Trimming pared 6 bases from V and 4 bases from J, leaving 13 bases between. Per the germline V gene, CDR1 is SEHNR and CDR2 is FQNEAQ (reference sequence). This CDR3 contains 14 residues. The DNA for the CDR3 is TGTGCCAGCAGTTCCGGGGGGTGGAATCAGCCCCAGCATTTT. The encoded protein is CASSSGGWNQPQHF. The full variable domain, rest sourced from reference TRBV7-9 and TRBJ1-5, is DTGVSQNPRHKITKRGQNVTFRCDPISEHNRLYWYRQTLGQGPEFLTYFQNEAQLEKSRLLSDRFSAERPKGSFSTLEIQRTEQGDSAMYLCASSSGGWNQPQHFGDGTRLSIL.

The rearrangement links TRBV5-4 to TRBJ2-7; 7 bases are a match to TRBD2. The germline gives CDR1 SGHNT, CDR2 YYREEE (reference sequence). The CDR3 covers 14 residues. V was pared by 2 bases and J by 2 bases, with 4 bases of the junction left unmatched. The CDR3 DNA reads TGTGCCAGCAGCTTATGGGGAGGGACCTACGAGCAGTACTTC. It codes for CASSLWGGTYEQYF.

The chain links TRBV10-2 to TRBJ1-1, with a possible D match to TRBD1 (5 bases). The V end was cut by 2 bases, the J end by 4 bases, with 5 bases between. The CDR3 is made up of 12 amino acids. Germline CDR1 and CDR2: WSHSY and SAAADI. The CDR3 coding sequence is TGCGCCAGCAGTGAGGGGGCCACTGAAGCTTTCTTT. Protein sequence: CASSEGATEAFF.

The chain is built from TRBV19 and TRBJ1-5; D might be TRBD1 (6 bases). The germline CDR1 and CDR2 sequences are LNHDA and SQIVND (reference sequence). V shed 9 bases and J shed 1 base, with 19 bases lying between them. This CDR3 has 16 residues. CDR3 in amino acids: CASAEWGTGSNQPQHF. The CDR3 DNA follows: TGTGCCAGCGCCGAGTGGGGTACAGGGAGCAATCAGCCCCAGCATTTT.

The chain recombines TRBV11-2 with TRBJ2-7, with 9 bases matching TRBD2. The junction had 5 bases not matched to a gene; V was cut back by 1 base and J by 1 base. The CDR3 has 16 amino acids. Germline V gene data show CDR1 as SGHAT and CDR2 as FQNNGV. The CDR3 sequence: CASSLVTSGTSYEQYF. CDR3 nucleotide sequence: TGTGCCAGCAGCTTAGTGACTAGCGGAACTTCCTACGAGCAGTACTTC.

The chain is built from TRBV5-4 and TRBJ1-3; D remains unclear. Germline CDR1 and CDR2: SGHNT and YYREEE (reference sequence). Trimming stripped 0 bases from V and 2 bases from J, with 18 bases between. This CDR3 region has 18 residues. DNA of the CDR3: TGTGCCAGCAGCTTGGTGGCGTCCGGGGTGACCCCTGGAAACACCATATATTTT. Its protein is CASSLVASGVTPGNTIYF.

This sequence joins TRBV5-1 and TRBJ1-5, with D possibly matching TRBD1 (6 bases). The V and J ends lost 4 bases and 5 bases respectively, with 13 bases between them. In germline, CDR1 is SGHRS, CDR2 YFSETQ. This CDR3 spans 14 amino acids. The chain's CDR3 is CASSEDSPHQPQHF. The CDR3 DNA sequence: TGCGCCAGCAGCGAGGACAGCCCTCATCAGCCCCAGCATTTT.

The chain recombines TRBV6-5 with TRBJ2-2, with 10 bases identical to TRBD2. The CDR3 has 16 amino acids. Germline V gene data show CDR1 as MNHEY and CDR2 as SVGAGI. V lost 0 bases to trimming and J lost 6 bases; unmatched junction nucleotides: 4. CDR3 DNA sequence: TGTGCCAGCAGTTACTCTAGCGGGGGGTTCGCCGGGGAGCTGTTTTTT. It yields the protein CASSYSSGGFAGELFF.

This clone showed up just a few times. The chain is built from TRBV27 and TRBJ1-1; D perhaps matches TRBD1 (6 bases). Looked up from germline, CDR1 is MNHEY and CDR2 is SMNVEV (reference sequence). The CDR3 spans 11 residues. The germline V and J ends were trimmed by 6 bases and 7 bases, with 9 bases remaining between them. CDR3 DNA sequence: TGTGCCAGCAGACAGGGCTATGAAGCTTTCTTT. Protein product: CASRQGYEAFF.

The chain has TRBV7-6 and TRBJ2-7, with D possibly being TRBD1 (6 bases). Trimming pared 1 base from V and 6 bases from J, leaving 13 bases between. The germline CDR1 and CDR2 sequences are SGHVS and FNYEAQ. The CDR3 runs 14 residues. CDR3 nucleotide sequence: TGTGCCAGCAGCTTAGTAGGACAGACCTCCGAGCAGTACTTC. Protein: CASSLVGQTSEQYF. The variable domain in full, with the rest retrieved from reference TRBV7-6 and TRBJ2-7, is GAGVSQSPRYKVTKRGQDVALRCDPISGHVSLYWYRQALGQGPEFLTYFNYEAQQDKSGLPNDRFSAERPEGSISTLTIQRTEQRDSAMYRCASSLVGQTSEQYFGPGTRLTVT.

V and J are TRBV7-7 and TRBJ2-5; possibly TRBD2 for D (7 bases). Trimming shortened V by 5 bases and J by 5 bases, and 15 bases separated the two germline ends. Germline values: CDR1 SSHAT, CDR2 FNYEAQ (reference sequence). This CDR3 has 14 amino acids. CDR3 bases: TGTGCCAGCAGCCAGAAAAGGGGGGGGGAGACCCAGTACTTC. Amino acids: CASSQKRGGETQYF.

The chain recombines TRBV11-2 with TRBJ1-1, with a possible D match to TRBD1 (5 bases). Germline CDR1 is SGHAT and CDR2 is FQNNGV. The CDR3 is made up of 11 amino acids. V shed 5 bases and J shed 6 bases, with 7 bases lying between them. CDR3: CASSGGAEAFF. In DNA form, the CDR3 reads TGTGCCAGCAGCGGGGGGGCTGAAGCTTTCTTT.

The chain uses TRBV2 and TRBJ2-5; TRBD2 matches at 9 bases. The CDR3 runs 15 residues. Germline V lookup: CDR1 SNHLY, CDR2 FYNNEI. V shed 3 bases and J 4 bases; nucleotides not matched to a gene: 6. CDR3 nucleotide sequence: TGTGCCAGCAGTGACGGCGGGGGGGCACGAGAGACCCAGTACTTC. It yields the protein CASSDGGGARETQYF.

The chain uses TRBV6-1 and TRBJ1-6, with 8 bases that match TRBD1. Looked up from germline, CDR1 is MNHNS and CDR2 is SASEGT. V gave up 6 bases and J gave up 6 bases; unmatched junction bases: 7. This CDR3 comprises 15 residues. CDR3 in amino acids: CASRAGTGFNSPLHF. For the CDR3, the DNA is TGTGCCAGCAGGGCCGGGACAGGATTTAATTCACCCCTCCACTTT.

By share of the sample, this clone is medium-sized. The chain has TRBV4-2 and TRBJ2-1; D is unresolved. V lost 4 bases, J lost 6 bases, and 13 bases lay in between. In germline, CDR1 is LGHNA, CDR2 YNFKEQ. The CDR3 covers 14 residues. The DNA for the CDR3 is TGTGCCAGCAGCCCCTATGAAGCAAGCAATGAGCAGTTCTTC. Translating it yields CASSPYEASNEQFF.

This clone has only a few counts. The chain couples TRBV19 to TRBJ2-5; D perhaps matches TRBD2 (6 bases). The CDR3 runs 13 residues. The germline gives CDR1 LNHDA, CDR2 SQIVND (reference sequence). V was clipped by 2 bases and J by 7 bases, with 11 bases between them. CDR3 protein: CASSITHGGTQYF. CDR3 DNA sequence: TGTGCCAGTAGTATAACACACGGGGGGACCCAGTACTTC. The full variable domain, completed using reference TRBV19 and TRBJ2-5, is DGGITQSPKYLFRKEGQNVTLSCEQNLNHDAMYWYRQDPGQGLRLIYYSQIVNDFQKGDIAEGYSVSREKKESFPLTVTSAQKNPTAFYLCASSITHGGTQYFGPGTRLLVL.

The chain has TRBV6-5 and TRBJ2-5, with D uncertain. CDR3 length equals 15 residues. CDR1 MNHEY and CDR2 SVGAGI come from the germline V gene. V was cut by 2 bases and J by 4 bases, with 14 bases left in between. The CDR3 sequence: CASSYGRSEVETQYF. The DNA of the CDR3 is TGTGCCAGCAGTTACGGTCGGTCCGAGGTAGAGACCCAGTACTTC.

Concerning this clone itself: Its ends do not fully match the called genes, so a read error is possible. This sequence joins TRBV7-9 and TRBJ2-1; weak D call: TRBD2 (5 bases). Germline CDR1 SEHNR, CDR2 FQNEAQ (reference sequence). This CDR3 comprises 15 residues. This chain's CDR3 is CASSVAGSAAGEQFF. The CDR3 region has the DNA TGTGCCAGCAGCGTAGCCGGTAGCGCGGCCGGTGAGCAGTTCTTC. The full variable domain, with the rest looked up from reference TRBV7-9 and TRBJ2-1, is DTGVSQNPRHKITKRGQNVTFRCDPISEHNRLYWYRQTLGQGPEFLTYFQNEAQLEKSRLLSDRFSAERPKGSFSTLEIQRTEQGDSAMYLCASSVAGSAAGEQFFGPGTRLTVL.